The clone carrying this T cell receptor (beta chain) occurred many times. Antigen unknown. Breast cancer patients provided tissue from their axillary draining lymph nodes. TCRdb recomputed calls from the multiplex PCR reads with MiXCR, one row per CDR3 protein. The profile shows under 110,000 distinct CDR3 sequences, about 29% of them singletons. This sample is part of a study of breast tumors, draining lymph nodes, adjacent tissues. Findings of the study overall: Findings are consistent with lymph node origin and intratumoral expansion of most tumor T cells. Compared with lymph nodes, tumors were less diverse; compared with nontumor tissue, more.

Germline lookup yields CDR1 SGHAT and CDR2 FQDESV (reference sequence). After removal of 1 base from V and 5 bases from J, the junction contained 6 bases not matched to a gene. The CDR3 runs 16 residues. Material: axillary lymph node tissue. The chain links TRBV11-1 to TRBJ2-5, with TRBD2 matching over 11 bases. The TCR comes from a female donor with breast cancer. Some clones in this sample may be carry-over from other donors' samples. CDR3 sequence reads: CASSLGRLAGTETQYF. Here the CDR3 DNA reads TGTGCCAGCAGCTTAGGCCGACTAGCGGGGACGGAGACCCAGTACTTC.